Presented here are 4 T cell receptor beta chains from one specimen sequenced in a study of OX40 agonist ivuxolimab in advanced cancers. Clones were sequenced by immunoSEQ multiplex PCR, and TCRdb holds only the in-frame ones, with some missing. This sample has tens of thousands of clones, with approximately 90% found just once. The material sequenced was CD4+ or CD8+ T cells sorted from blood, taken in a trial of the OX40 agonist ivuxolimab. The receptor set was obtained from an adult with an advanced solid tumor such as melanoma, head and neck, liver or kidney cancer.

This rearrangement joins TRBV7-8 to TRBJ2-1; 7 bases agree with TRBD1. Trimming at V came to 3 bases and at J to 4 bases, leaving 3 bases not matched to a gene. This CDR3 spans 14 amino acids. Germline CDR1 reads SGHVS; CDR2 reads FQNEAQ. The CDR3 DNA follows: TGTGCCAGCAGCTTCAACAGGGGATACAATGAGCAGTTCTTC. Its translation is CASSFNRGYNEQFF.

The gene calls are TRBV5-6 and TRBJ1-2; 7 bases are a match to TRBD1. Germline V lookup: CDR1 SGHDT, CDR2 YYEEEE. Trimming cost V 2 bases and J 6 bases; bases outside gene matches: 4. There are 13 residues in the CDR3. The CDR3 DNA reads TGTGCCAGCAGCTTTGCAGGGGGTGATGGCTACACCTTC. It specifies CASSFAGGDGYTF.

This chain connects TRBV18 to TRBJ2-5, with TRBD1 matching 7 bases. The CDR3 is 16 amino acids. The germline V gene encodes CDR1 KGHSH and CDR2 LQKENI. Trimming took 3 bases from V and 2 from J; bases not matched to a gene: 9. The CDR3 DNA follows: TGTGCCAGCTCACCTGCAGGTCCGGGACAGCAAGAGACCCAGTACTTC. Translating gives CASSPAGPGQQETQYF.

The genes are TRBV27 and TRBJ2-7; the match to TRBD2 covers 7 bases. CDR3 length equals 14 residues. V lost 4 bases and J lost 6; bases outside the gene matches: 9. Germline values: CDR1 MNHEY, CDR2 SMNVEV (reference sequence). CDR3 region: CASSSPLGGTEQYF. In nucleotides, the CDR3 is TGTGCCAGCAGTTCCCCCTTGGGAGGGACCGAGCAGTACTTC.